This T cell receptor beta chain is drawn from a study of OX40 agonist ivuxolimab in advanced cancers. Background on the study: A diagnosis of hepatocellular carcinoma, melanoma, renal cell or head and neck cancer was present in dose-escalation patients.

TCRdb's table, derived via immunoSEQ multiplex PCR, lists solely in-frame clones and lacks some. This sample has about 21,000 clones; more than 75% occur once, and the top ten carry about 35%. Regarding this clone: The antigen is not known.

The germline V gene encodes CDR1 SGHAT and CDR2 FQNNGV. The CDR3 is made up of 12 amino acids. Trimming left V 3 bases short and J 6 bases short, with 8 bases between. Study-wide points: In a subset of nonresponders, normalized T-cell clonal expansion was also low. The study observed clonal expansion of CD4+ and CD8+ blood T cells by week 6 at 0.1 to 3.0 mg/kg. Patients with a partial response at 0.1-3.0 mg/kg had among the lowest clonal expansion.

The V call is TRBV11-2, the J call TRBJ1-2; D call uncertain. Source: CD4+ or CD8+ T cells sorted from blood, taken in a trial of the OX40 agonist ivuxolimab. The receptor's source is an adult with an advanced solid tumor such as melanoma, head and neck, liver or kidney cancer. The DNA of the CDR3 is TGTGCCAGCAGCTTGGACGGTGATGGCTACACCTTC. It specifies CASSLDGDGYTF.